The 21 T cell receptor beta chains listed next were all sequenced from one sample in a study of cytomegalovirus exposure and HLA in healthy donors. PCR primers comprised 60 Vbeta and 13 Jbeta primers. Measured with immunoSEQ multiplex PCR; TCRdb has only the in-frame clones, and not every one. The table lists around 150,000 clones, 80% to 90% of them singletons. The sequencing sample was made of PBMCs. Receptors were obtained from a man in his fifties in good health and CMV-seropositive.

The CDR3 DNA reads as TGTGCCAGCAGTCGGATTGGGGGGGTCGATCAGCCCCAGCATTTT. It translates to CASSRIGGVDQPQHF. The rearrangement joins TRBV27 to TRBJ1-5, with a possible D match to TRBD1 (5 bases). Looked up from germline, CDR1 is MNHEY and CDR2 is SMNVEV (reference sequence). The CDR3 runs 15 residues. V gave up 5 bases and J gave up 5 bases, with 16 bases separating them.

J is TRBJ1-1 and V is TRBV27; the D is unclear. The CDR3 loop spans 13 amino acids. V lost 2 bases and J lost 6, with 10 bases in between. CDR1 and CDR2 (germline): MNHEY, SMNVEV (reference sequence). The CDR3 reads CASSLRGGPEAFF. CDR3 DNA sequence: TGTGCCAGCAGTTTAAGAGGTGGTCCTGAAGCTTTCTTT.

The gene calls are TRBV27 and TRBJ2-1, with D perhaps TRBD1 (6 bases). V was cut by 5 bases and J by 0 bases, with 20 bases left in between. Germline V lookup: CDR1 MNHEY, CDR2 SMNVEV (reference sequence). This CDR3 is built from 18 residues. In DNA form, the CDR3 reads TGTGCCAGCAGTCCCCACCCGAGCGCAGGGGACTCCTACAATGAGCAGTTCTTC. It encodes CASSPHPSAGDSYNEQFF.

This rearrangement joins TRBV2 to TRBJ1-1; 12 bases map to TRBD1. Germline lookup yields CDR1 SNHLY and CDR2 FYNNEI. V gave up 5 bases and J gave up 4 bases; unmatched junction bases: 5. The CDR3 totals 15 residues. As DNA, the CDR3 is TGTGCCAGCAGTAAGGGACAGGGGGCGGTCACTGAAGCTTTCTTT. Protein product: CASSKGQGAVTEAFF.

This clone was seen a few times. The chain carries TRBV15 and TRBJ1-1; D is possibly TRBD1 (6 bases). This CDR3 has 16 amino acids. Trimming removed 1 base from V and 3 bases from J, with 15 bases in between. Per the germline V gene, CDR1 is LNHNV and CDR2 is YYDKDF (reference sequence). This chain's CDR3 is CATSRAQGQSDTEAFF. CDR3 nucleotide sequence: TGTGCCACCAGCAGAGCTCAGGGACAATCGGACACTGAAGCTTTCTTT. The whole variable domain, remainder taken from reference TRBV15 and TRBJ1-1, is DAMVIQNPRYQVTQFGKPVTLSCSQTLNHNVMYWYQQKSSQAPKLLFHYYDKDFNNEADTPDNFQSRRPNTSFCFLDIRSPGLGDTAMYLCATSRAQGQSDTEAFFGQGTRLTVV.

The chain combines TRBV4-2 with TRBJ2-3; 7 bases match TRBD2. With 3 bases clipped from V and 6 bases from J, the junction kept 9 bases outside the gene matches. This CDR3 is built from 15 residues. Germline CDR1 is LGHNA and CDR2 is YNFKEQ. The chain's CDR3 is CASSQSSGREDTQYF. In DNA form, the CDR3 reads TGTGCCAGCAGCCAGTCTAGCGGTAGGGAGGATACGCAGTATTTT.

The chain uses TRBV6-6 and TRBJ1-1; 7 nucleotides agree with TRBD1. The CDR3 sequence is 15 residues long. V was pared by 10 bases and J by 1 base, with 12 bases of the junction left unmatched. CDR1 MNHNY and CDR2 SVGAGI come from the germline V gene (reference sequence). The CDR3 loop is CAKVGQPKWNTEAFF. The CDR3 DNA follows: TGTGCCAAAGTGGGACAGCCTAAATGGAACACTGAAGCTTTCTTT.

The V gene is TRBV10-2, the J gene TRBJ1-2; no clear D. Between the trimmed V and J ends, which lost 5 bases and 6 bases, there was a span of 16 bases. Germline V gene data show CDR1 as WSHSY and CDR2 as SAAADI. The CDR3 runs to 14 residues. CDR3 sequence (DNA): TGCGCCAGCAGTTTTTCAGGCCGGGGTGATGGCTACACCTTC. Protein sequence: CASSFSGRGDGYTF.

V and J are TRBV19 and TRBJ2-2; TRBD1 is a possible D gene (5 bases). Germline-derived CDR1 and CDR2 are LNHDA and SQIVND (reference sequence). There are 15 residues in the CDR3. V was pared by 2 bases and J by 3 bases, with 10 bases between. The CDR3 here is CASSIRGRDTGELFF. CDR3 DNA sequence: TGTGCCAGTAGTATAAGGGGCAGGGACACCGGGGAGCTGTTTTTT.

The chain has TRBV29-1 and TRBJ2-5, with 9 bases lining up with TRBD2. From germline, CDR1 is SQVTM and CDR2 ANQGSEA. J was trimmed by 2 bases and V by 4 bases; bases with no gene match: 8. CDR3 length: 15 amino acids. In DNA form, the CDR3 reads TGCAGCGTTGGTCTGACTAGCGGCCGACAAGAGACCCAGTACTTC. Protein sequence: CSVGLTSGRQETQYF.

This chain links TRBV10-2 with TRBJ1-1; D might be TRBD1 (6 bases). Germline V lookup: CDR1 WSHSY, CDR2 SAAADI. Trimming cost V 7 bases and J 5 bases, with 17 bases left between them. The CDR3 extends over 14 amino acids. CDR3 nucleotides: TGCGCCAGCAAGTTCGGGGGGCGCGGAACTGAAGCTTTCTTT. This translates into CASKFGGRGTEAFF.

This chain connects TRBV29-1 to TRBJ1-1; no reliable D call. Germline V lookup: CDR1 SQVTM, CDR2 ANQGSEA. The CDR3 is 13 amino acids. The germline V and J ends were trimmed by 1 base and 4 bases, with 10 bases remaining between them. The CDR3 is CSVEGRAGTEAFF. The CDR3 region has the DNA TGCAGCGTTGAAGGGCGAGCGGGCACTGAAGCTTTCTTT.

The V call is TRBV10-1, the J call TRBJ1-3; unclear D gene. Trimming took off 3 bases at V and 4 bases at J, with 10 bases between the two ends. CDR1 WNHNN and CDR2 SYGVQD come from the germline V gene (reference sequence). This CDR3 region has 14 residues. The CDR3 coding sequence is TGCGCCAGCAGTGACACGGGTGAAGGAAACACCATATATTTT. This gives the protein CASSDTGEGNTIYF.

The rearrangement joins TRBV14 to TRBJ2-3; D ambiguous. V was trimmed by 1 base and J by 5 bases, leaving 7 bases between them. The CDR3 has 13 amino acids. Germline loops: CDR1 SGHDN, CDR2 FVKESK. The CDR3 region is CASSQGPRDTQYF. The CDR3 nucleotides are TGTGCCAGCAGCCAAGGTCCCCGAGATACGCAGTATTTT. The variable domain in full, completed from reference TRBV14 and TRBJ2-3, reads EAGVTQFPSHSVIEKGQTVTLRCDPISGHDNLYWYRRVMGKEIKFLLHFVKESKQDESGMPNNRFLAERTGGTYSTLKVQPAELEDSGVYFCASSQGPRDTQYFGPGTRLTVL.

V usage is TRBV7-8 and J usage is TRBJ1-5; D is possibly TRBD1 (6 bases). There are 17 residues in the CDR3. Trimming took 5 bases from V and 2 from J, leaving 19 bases between them. Germline values: CDR1 SGHVS, CDR2 FQNEAQ. The CDR3 loop is CASSRKREQGGNQPQHF. The CDR3 bases are TGTGCCAGCAGCCGAAAAAGGGAACAGGGAGGCAATCAGCCCCAGCATTTT.

The chain uses TRBV4-2 and TRBJ1-3; no clear D gene. The CDR3 covers 15 residues. The germline CDR1 and CDR2 sequences are LGHNA and YNFKEQ. The V end was cut by 3 bases, the J end by 0 bases, with 9 bases between. The chain's CDR3 is CASSQVRYSGNTIYF. The CDR3 DNA reads as TGTGCCAGCAGCCAGGTCAGATACTCTGGAAACACCATATATTTT.

Only one count was recorded for this clone. The rearrangement joins TRBV9 to TRBJ2-7; D gene uncertain. CDR3 length equals 11 residues. The V gene's germline CDR1 is SGDLS and CDR2 YYNGEE. Trimming left V 4 bases short and J 7 bases short, with 9 bases between. The CDR3 DNA is TGTGCCAGCAGCAACAGTGGGGAGCAGTACTTC. It codes for CASSNSGEQYF.

This chain links TRBV6-5 with TRBJ1-5; no clear D gene. The CDR3 contains 11 residues. Trimming shortened V by 6 bases and J by 8 bases, and 8 bases separated the two germline ends. Germline lookup yields CDR1 MNHEY and CDR2 SVGAGI. The CDR3 is CASSPPKPQHF. The CDR3 region has the DNA TGTGCCAGCAGCCCCCCCAAGCCCCAGCATTTT.

This chain joins TRBV10-3 and TRBJ1-1, with D tentatively TRBD1 (6 bases). The V gene's germline CDR1 is ENHRY and CDR2 SYGVKD. V lost 9 bases and J 3 bases, leaving 14 bases between the germline ends. CDR3 length: 13 residues. In nucleotides, the CDR3 is TGTGCCATGGGCAGGGGATCCGACACTGAAGCTTTCTTT. Translating it yields CAMGRGSDTEAFF.

This clone has a single count. The chain has TRBV11-1 and TRBJ2-3, with 9 bases aligning to TRBD2. CDR1 and CDR2 (germline): SGHAT, FQDESV (reference sequence). The CDR3 loop spans 16 amino acids. Trimming cost V 2 bases and J 3 bases; bases outside gene matches: 6. CDR3 in amino acids: CASSLIGAGGTDTQYF. In DNA, the CDR3 is TGTGCCAGCAGCTTAATCGGTGCGGGGGGGACAGATACGCAGTATTTT. Full variable domain (rest looked up from reference TRBV11-1 and TRBJ2-3): EAEVAQSPRYKITEKSQAVAFWCDPISGHATLYWYRQILGQGPELLVQFQDESVVDDSQLPKDRFSAERLKGVDSTLKIQPAELGDSAMYLCASSLIGAGGTDTQYFGPGTRLTVL.

This clone was seen once. V and J are TRBV11-2 and TRBJ1-1, with a tentative D call TRBD1 (5 bases). Deletions cut 0 bases from V and 10 bases from J, with 18 bases between. Germline V gene data show CDR1 as SGHAT and CDR2 as FQNNGV. This CDR3 comprises 15 residues. The CDR3 DNA follows: TGTGCCAGCAGCTTAGATCTCGGGGGGAGCGAGAGAGCTTTCTTT. Encoded protein: CASSLDLGGSERAFF.